This entry lists 3 T cell receptor beta chains sequenced from one sample in a study of CD8 T cells in ankylosing spondylitis. MiXCR, applied by TCRdb to the 5' RACE reads, yields one record per CDR3 protein. Of 25,000 to 30,000 distinct CDR3 sequences in the sample, less than 6.5% were seen once. Sequencing was done on a sample of blood, either unsorted or a sorted T cell fraction (not recorded which). These receptors all come from a female donor with ankylosing spondylitis or in good health (not recorded which).

This clonotype was recorded a few times. The chain uses TRBV9 and TRBJ2-3; TRBD1 might be the D (5 bases). The V gene's germline CDR1 is SGDLS and CDR2 YYNGEE. The V and J ends lost 0 bases and 0 bases respectively, with 11 bases between them. The length of the CDR3 is 16 residues. CDR3 amino acids: CASSVVQGPSTDTQYF. In nucleotides, the CDR3 is TGTGCCAGCAGCGTAGTGCAGGGCCCAAGCACAGATACGCAGTATTTT.

By share, this clonotype counts as medium-sized. V is TRBV6-1 and J is TRBJ1-5; TRBD1 matches at 8 bases. Germline lookup yields CDR1 MNHNS and CDR2 SASEGT. The trim removed 9 bases at V and 4 bases at J, leaving 11 bases unmatched. The length of the CDR3 is 15 residues. CDR3 in amino acids: CASPKQGANNQPQHF. The CDR3 DNA is TGTGCCAGTCCTAAGCAGGGGGCGAATAATCAGCCCCAGCATTTT.

In this sample, this clonotype turned up many times. The V gene is TRBV9, the J gene TRBJ2-2; 11 nucleotides match TRBD1. This CDR3 has 17 amino acids. Trimming removed 2 bases from V and 4 bases from J; junction bases left unmatched: 7. The germline gives CDR1 SGDLS, CDR2 YYNGEE. This chain's CDR3 is CASSVAGTGGATGELFF. Here the CDR3 DNA reads TGTGCCAGCAGCGTTGCCGGGACAGGGGGGGCCACCGGGGAGCTGTTTTTT.